Described below is a single T cell receptor (beta chain) sequence and its context. The repertoire was sequenced with immunoSEQ multiplex PCR; TCRdb's copy has only in-frame clones and lacks some. The data hold tens of thousands of clones, with roughly 94% observed a single time. The sample belongs to a study of control samples from healthy donors and cancer patients. The germline gives CDR1 SGDLS, CDR2 YYNGEE. The CDR3 runs to 14 residues. V lost 3 bases and J 5 bases, leaving 11 bases between the germline ends. The chain uses TRBV9 and TRBJ2-2, with a possible D match to TRBD2 (6 bases). The sequence derives from a man aged 25 to 45 in good health. The sample taken for sequencing was blood. The CDR3 sequence: CASSGVGGTGELFF. The CDR3 DNA is TGTGCCAGCAGCGGCGTGGGGGGTACCGGGGAGCTGTTTTTT. The full variable domain, its missing parts supplied by reference TRBV9 and TRBJ2-2, is DSGVTQTPKHLITATGQRVTLRCSPRSGDLSVYWYQQSLDQGLQFLIQYYNGEERAKGNILERFSAQQFPDLHSELNLSSLELGDSALYFCASSGVGGTGELFFGEGSRLTVL.